The 9 T cell receptor beta chains in this list originate from one sample, sequenced in a study of T cell repertoires in cytomegalovirus infection. In TCRdb, the reads were re-called with MiXCR into one record per CDR3 protein. The data contain about 230,000 distinct CDR3 sequences, 22% of them singletons. Specimen: CD8+ T cells from PBMCs. These receptors originate from a human donor in good health (CMV status not recorded). Some clones in this sample may be carry-over from other donors' samples.

This clonotype came up a few times. This chain joins TRBV12-3 or TRBV12-4 and TRBJ2-3; D is undetermined. The ends were cut back, 3 bases at V and 0 bases at J, with 10 bases in the middle. The CDR3 has 15 amino acids. CDR3 DNA sequence: TGTGCCAGCAGTTTGGGGTCCGCTAGCACAGATACGCAGTATTTT. Translated, it gives CASSLGSASTDTQYF.

This clonotype appeared many times. The chain joins TRBV7-6 to TRBJ1-5; 7 nucleotides line up with TRBD1. CDR1 is SGHVS, CDR2 FNYEAQ, per germline. The CDR3 extends over 13 amino acids. With 3 bases clipped from V and 6 bases from J, the junction kept 2 bases outside the gene matches. The CDR3, as DNA: TGTGCCAGCAGCTTGGACAGGACTCAGCCCCAGCATTTT. It translates to CASSLDRTQPQHF. Combining the CDR3 with reference TRBV7-6 and TRBJ1-5 gives the whole variable domain GAGVSQSPRYKVTKRGQDVALRCDPISGHVSLYWYRQALGQGPEFLTYFNYEAQQDKSGLPNDRFSAERPEGSISTLTIQRTEQRDSAMYRCASSLDRTQPQHFGDGTRLSIL.

This CDR3 reads CASSMASGVTDTQYF. The CDR3 DNA reads as TGCGCCAGCAGCATGGCCAGCGGGGTGACAGATACGCAGTATTTT. J is TRBJ2-3 and V is TRBV5-1, with 7 bases that match TRBD2. Losses at the gene ends were 4 bases for V and 3 bases for J; bases not matched to a gene: 8. The V gene's germline CDR1 is SGHRS and CDR2 YFSETQ. The CDR3 length is 15 residues.

This clonotype was seen a few times. The chain combines TRBV7-8 with TRBJ1-1; D perhaps matches TRBD1 (5 bases). Trimming left V 5 bases short and J 5 bases short, with 15 bases between. The CDR3 extends over 14 amino acids. Germline V lookup: CDR1 SGHVS, CDR2 FQNEAQ. The CDR3 DNA sequence: TGTGCCAGCAGCCTACCGGGACCTCTGACTGAAGCTTTCTTT. It translates to CASSLPGPLTEAFF.

This clonotype has more than one count but fewer than ten. The chain carries TRBV4-1 and TRBJ1-2, with D possibly being TRBD1 (5 bases). In germline, CDR1 is MGHRA, CDR2 YSYEKL. The CDR3 totals 14 residues. Trimming took off 0 bases at V and 8 bases at J, with 13 bases between the two ends. In nucleotides, the CDR3 is TGCGCCAGCAGCCAAGAAGGCAGGGCGTCCGGCTACACCTTC. This encodes CASSQEGRASGYTF.

This clonotype came up many times. The chain carries TRBV28 and TRBJ2-5; D is perhaps TRBD1 (5 bases). CDR3 length: 15 amino acids. Germline lookup yields CDR1 MDHEN and CDR2 SYDVKM. V was trimmed by 3 bases and J by 3 bases, leaving 14 bases between them. DNA of the CDR3: TGTGCCAGCAGTTTCTCCAGGGTTCAAAAAGAGACCCAGTACTTC. Its translation: CASSFSRVQKETQYF.

The genes are TRBV9 and TRBJ2-5; no firm D call. CDR1 and CDR2 (germline): SGDLS, YYNGEE. Trimming cost V 0 bases and J 5 bases, with 11 bases left between them. This CDR3 region has 14 residues. The CDR3, as DNA: TGTGCCAGCAGCGTAGGGGGTCTCGGGGAGACCCAGTACTTC. Translating it yields CASSVGGLGETQYF. The entire variable domain, with the rest obtained from reference TRBV9 and TRBJ2-5, is as follows: DSGVTQTPKHLITATGQRVTLRCSPRSGDLSVYWYQQSLDQGLQFLIQYYNGEERAKGNILERFSAQQFPDLHSELNLSSLELGDSALYFCASSVGGLGETQYFGPGTRLLVL.

This clonotype was observed at least ten times. The rearrangement links TRBV11-3 to TRBJ2-7; 10 positions agree with TRBD1. Germline trimming cut 5 bases from V and 0 bases from J; bases unmatched to any gene: 4. The CDR3 consists of 15 residues. CDR1 and CDR2 (germline): SGHNT, YENEEA. CDR3 protein: CASSPGQGISYEQYF. The CDR3 nucleotides read TGTGCCAGCAGCCCGGGACAGGGGATCTCCTACGAGCAGTACTTC.

This sequence joins TRBV10-3 and TRBJ1-1; tentatively, D is TRBD1 (6 bases). Trimming took off 3 bases at V and 3 bases at J, with 14 bases between the two ends. There are 15 residues in the CDR3. The germline gives CDR1 ENHRY, CDR2 SYGVKD. The CDR3 region has the DNA TGTGCCATCAGTGAAGGGCAGGGGAGTCACACTGAAGCTTTCTTT. It yields the protein CAISEGQGSHTEAFF.